Below, one T cell receptor beta chain is given with its context. The clone's antigen remains unknown. No much larger clone is present one base from it, and per-base qualities are unavailable. Repertoires were sampled multiple times during chemoradiotherapy, which allowed clonal expansion in the tumor microenvironment to be followed. These data come from a study of chemoradiotherapy in HPV16-positive cancers (dated by TCRdb to between 2022 and 2023). Regarding the study in general: Functional T-cell assays on cells from two HPV16-positive patients defined candidate HPV-specific T-cell clones and common TCR motifs. The study set out to ask whether T-cell immunity against the HPV oncoproteins E6 and E7 changes over the course of chemoradiotherapy and whether that immunity affects survival. The candidate HPV-specific TCRs and motifs were then tracked in TCR repertoires from over 80 patients with HPV-related cancers. General study outcomes and caveats: Among HPV16-positive patients, expansion of HPV-responsive T cells during chemoradiotherapy was associated with better recurrence-free survival. Expansion of candidate HPV-specific clones and E7-related TCR motifs was observed in the tumor microenvironment during treatment, whereas no such expansion was observed for non-HPV-specific T cells. The functional definition of HPV-specific T cells was derived from only two HPV16-positive patients, and the survival association was reported for HPV16-positive patients.

Receptors were amplified or captured by the immunoSEQ multiplex PCR assay. TCRdb limited this immuneACCESS table to in-frame rearrangements with V and J called. A share of clones is missing; checked studies link under half to unresolved V genes, and the rest is unexplained. The sample records approximately 5,400 clones, approximately 71% of which are singletons. The ten top clones hold about 11% of the sample. The germline V gene encodes CDR1 LNHNV and CDR2 YYDKDF (reference sequence). Spanning cysteine to phenylalanine, the CDR3 consists of 15 amino acids. The entry retains the CDR3 DNA only, 45 bases that are in frame from base 1. V is pared back by 7 bases and J by 7 bases, with 20 bases lying between the germline termini.

The source is a human donor with HPV-associated anogenital cancer. Sequences were derived from tumor tissue, sampled from a patient who underwent chemoradiotherapy. Recombination connected TRBV15 to TRBJ1-5; the D region possibly corresponds to TRBD1 (5 bases align). In nucleotide form, the sequence is TGTGCCACCACCAGGAGTTCAGGGAGAGGGCAGCCCCAGCATTTT. The encoded protein is CATTRSSGRGQPQHF.